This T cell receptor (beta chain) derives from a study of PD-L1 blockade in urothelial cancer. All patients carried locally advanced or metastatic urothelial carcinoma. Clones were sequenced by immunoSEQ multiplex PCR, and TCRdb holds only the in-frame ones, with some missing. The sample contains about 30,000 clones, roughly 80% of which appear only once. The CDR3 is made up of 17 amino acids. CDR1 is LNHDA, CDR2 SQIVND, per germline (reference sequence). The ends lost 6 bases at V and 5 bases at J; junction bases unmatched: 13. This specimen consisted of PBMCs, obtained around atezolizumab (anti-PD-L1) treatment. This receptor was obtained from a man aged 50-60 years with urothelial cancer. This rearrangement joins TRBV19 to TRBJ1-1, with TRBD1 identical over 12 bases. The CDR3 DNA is TGTGCCAGTAGCCCCTCCGGGACAGGGGGCGGAAGAACTGAAGCTTTCTTT. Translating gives CASSPSGTGGGRTEAFF.